These 28 T cell receptor beta chains came from one sample sequenced in a study of vaccination and CD4 T cells after COVID-19. An Oncomine TCR Beta short-read assay was used to sequence the DNA from cultured CD4+ T cells. Genomic DNA was drawn out of CD4+ T cells grown in culture. MiXCR, run by TCRdb on the PCR reads, gives a single entry per CDR3 protein. Here the sample spans under 8,000 distinct CDR3 sequences, around 34% being singletons. For these TCRs, the target antigens are not known. Documented treatment: approximately 11-day PBMC culture with coronavirus spike peptide pools or control peptides (ViraFEST assay). During the years 2011-2018, before the COVID-19 pandemic, the unexposed donor's CD4+ T cells were collected. The specimen sequenced was CD4+ T cells from blood, cultured in vitro. All receptors come from a human donor in good health.

In this sample, this clonotype is medium-sized. The rearrangement joins TRBV6-1 to TRBJ2-7; 8 nucleotides match TRBD1. Trimming removed 6 bases from V and 4 bases from J; junction bases left unmatched: 8. This CDR3 has 14 amino acids. CDR1 and CDR2 (germline): MNHNS, SASEGT. This CDR3 is CASRGAGGPYEQYF. In nucleotides, the CDR3 is TGTGCCAGCAGAGGGGCAGGGGGCCCATACGAGCAGTACTTC.

The V and J genes are TRBV28 and TRBJ2-7; D is perhaps TRBD1 or TRBD2 (7 bases each). The length of the CDR3 is 18 residues. Per the germline V gene, CDR1 is MDHEN and CDR2 is SYDVKM. V gave up 5 bases and J gave up 0 bases, with 23 bases separating them. CDR3 nucleotides: TGTGCCAGCAGTCCTCCCACTAGCGAGGGGGCTAGCTCCTACGAGCAGTACTTC. It encodes CASSPPTSEGASSYEQYF. The whole variable domain, filled in from reference TRBV28 and TRBJ2-7, reads DVKVTQSSRYLVKRTGEKVFLECVQDMDHENMFWYRQDPGLGLRLIYFSYDVKMKEKGDIPEGYSVSREKKERFSLILESASTNQTSMYLCASSPPTSEGASSYEQYFGPGTRLTVT.

The chain couples TRBV7-2 to TRBJ1-5; 7 bases match TRBD1. Unmatched junction bases numbered 1, after V lost 3 bases and J lost 5 bases. The CDR3 has 13 residues. Germline assignment: CDR1 SGHTA and CDR2 FQGNSA. In DNA, the CDR3 is TGTGCCAGCAGCTTGCAGGGGGATCAGCCCCAGCATTTT. Translated: CASSLQGDQPQHF.

The chain couples TRBV28 to TRBJ2-3, with D maybe TRBD1 (5 bases). The length of the CDR3 is 15 residues. Germline values: CDR1 MDHEN, CDR2 SYDVKM. Trimming took off 5 bases at V and 2 bases at J, with 14 bases between the two ends. As DNA, the CDR3 is TGTGCCAGCAGTGACCCGGCAGGGCCCACAGATACGCAGTATTTT. It yields the protein CASSDPAGPTDTQYF.

This chain links TRBV20-1 with TRBJ2-7; 12 positions agree with TRBD1. Germline trimming cut 6 bases from V and 1 base from J; bases unmatched to any gene: 4. The CDR3 contains 14 residues. Germline loops: CDR1 DFQATT, CDR2 SNEGSKA (reference sequence). The CDR3, as DNA: TGCAGTGCGAGGGACAGGGGGCTTTCCTACGAGCAGTACTTC. Encoded protein: CSARDRGLSYEQYF.

This chain uses TRBV6-2 or TRBV6-3 with TRBJ2-7; no clear D. This CDR3 is 12 amino acids long. Between the trimmed V and J ends, which lost 7 bases and 3 bases, there was a span of 10 bases. Germline V gives CDR1 MNHEY, CDR2 SVGEGT. As DNA, the CDR3 is TGTGCCAGCAACTCGTCTATCTACGAGCAGTACTTC. It translates to CASNSSIYEQYF.

The chain carries TRBV27 and TRBJ2-3, with D possibly matching TRBD1 (6 bases). Trimming left V 5 bases short and J 4 bases short, with 10 bases between. Per germline, CDR1 MNHEY and CDR2 SMNVEV (reference sequence). The CDR3 runs to 13 residues. DNA of the CDR3: TGTGCCAGCAGTCTCAGGGGCCCAGATACGCAGTATTTT. This sequence encodes CASSLRGPDTQYF.

The chain has TRBV11-3 and TRBJ2-1; the match to TRBD2 covers 7 bases. Germline CDR1 is SGHNT and CDR2 is YENEEA. The CDR3 is 17 residues long. The V gene end was trimmed by 1 base and the J gene end by 8 bases; junction bases not matched to a gene: 14. The CDR3: CASSLVGFSGQSDEQFF. The CDR3 bases are TGTGCCAGCAGCTTAGTGGGGTTTAGCGGGCAGTCCGATGAGCAGTTCTTC.

The chain uses TRBV6-5 and TRBJ1-1, with TRBD1 identical over 8 bases. J was trimmed by 5 bases and V by 0 bases; bases with no gene match: 5. CDR3 length: 15 residues. Per the germline V gene, CDR1 is MNHEY and CDR2 is SVGAGI. The CDR3 is CASSYSWQGATEAFF. DNA of the CDR3: TGTGCCAGCAGTTACTCATGGCAGGGGGCGACTGAAGCTTTCTTT.

This rearrangement joins TRBV6-1 to TRBJ2-1; TRBD2 aligns across 9 bases. Germline assignment: CDR1 MNHNS and CDR2 SASEGT. The length of the CDR3 is 11 residues. V was clipped by 8 bases and J by 10 bases; unmatched bases: 3. Written as DNA, the CDR3 is TGTGCCAGCCGGCGGGGGGGGGAGCAGTTCTTC. It specifies CASRRGGEQFF.

This chain connects TRBV20-1 to TRBJ2-2; the match to TRBD1 covers 7 bases. V lost 6 bases, J lost 4 bases, and 8 bases stayed unmatched. CDR3 length: 14 amino acids. Germline V gene lookup returns CDR1 DFQATT and CDR2 SNEGSKA (reference sequence). CDR3 amino acids: CSARQGIGTGELFF. The CDR3 DNA reads TGCAGTGCGCGACAGGGAATTGGCACCGGGGAGCTGTTTTTT.

This clonotype was found a few times. The chain employs TRBV21-1 and TRBJ1-1; the table's D gene call, TRBD1, was not cross checked with the DNA. TRBV21-1 is a pseudogene. The CDR3 sequence is 12 residues long. The CDR3 DNA sequence: TGTGCCAGCGGCGGGGCAAACACTGAAGCTTTCTTT. Translated: CASGGANTEAFF.

This chain links TRBV6-5 with TRBJ2-7, with D perhaps matching TRBD2 (6 bases). V was clipped by 2 bases and J by 0 bases, with 11 bases between them. The length of the CDR3 is 15 residues. Germline loops: CDR1 MNHEY, CDR2 SVGAGI. CDR3 loop: CASSYPRDFSYEQYF. The CDR3 DNA reads TGTGCCAGCAGTTACCCTCGGGACTTCTCCTACGAGCAGTACTTC.

This chain joins TRBV6-4 and TRBJ1-2; TRBD1 matches 9 bases. The CDR3 loop spans 14 amino acids. The germline CDR1 and CDR2 sequences are MRHNA and SNTAGT. With V trimmed by 8 bases and J by 6 bases, 10 bases remained unmatched. The CDR3 coding sequence is TGTGCCAGCGGCCAACAGGGGGCGGGTGATGGCTACACCTTC. Protein: CASGQQGAGDGYTF.

V is TRBV7-6 and J is TRBJ2-5; the D gene is possibly TRBD2 (6 bases). Germline lookup yields CDR1 SGHVS and CDR2 FNYEAQ. Trimming cost V 1 base and J 2 bases, with 14 bases left between them. CDR3 length equals 16 residues. In nucleotides, the CDR3 is TGTGCCAGCAGCTTAGGAGGGGCAGGGAGGCAAGAGACCCAGTACTTC. It encodes CASSLGGAGRQETQYF.

The chain carries TRBV25-1 and TRBJ2-3; possible D gene TRBD1, 6 bases. Trimming removed 10 bases at V and 6 bases at J, with 20 bases between. Germline V gene lookup returns CDR1 MGHDK and CDR2 SYGVNS. CDR3 size: 14 residues. The CDR3 sequence: CATRQADPWDTQYF. The CDR3 nucleotides are TGTGCCACCCGACAGGCAGACCCCTGGGATACGCAGTATTTT.

J is TRBJ2-5 and V is TRBV2; D remains ambiguous. Per germline, CDR1 SNHLY and CDR2 FYNNEI. Deletions cut 7 bases from V and 4 bases from J, with 10 bases between. The CDR3 is 12 amino acids. CDR3: CASKYVPETQYF. In DNA, the CDR3 is TGTGCCAGCAAGTATGTCCCAGAGACCCAGTACTTC.

The chain links TRBV6-1 to TRBJ1-1, with D possibly TRBD1 on 6 matching bases. The CDR3 runs to 14 residues. Germline CDR1 is MNHNS and CDR2 is SASEGT. Deletions cut 6 bases from V and 0 bases from J, with 11 bases between. CDR3 residues: CASSQDSVNTEAFF. CDR3 DNA sequence: TGTGCCAGCAGCCAGGACAGTGTGAACACTGAAGCTTTCTTT.

The V and J genes are TRBV28 and TRBJ2-7; 7 bases align to TRBD2. The CDR3 totals 14 residues. Germline lookup yields CDR1 MDHEN and CDR2 SYDVKM. The V segment lost 4 bases and the J segment 3 bases; nucleotides outside the gene matches: 6. CDR3 sequence reads: CASSSGTIFYEQYF. CDR3 bases: TGTGCCAGCAGTTCGGGGACTATTTTCTACGAGCAGTACTTC. The whole variable domain, filled in from reference TRBV28 and TRBJ2-7, reads DVKVTQSSRYLVKRTGEKVFLECVQDMDHENMFWYRQDPGLGLRLIYFSYDVKMKEKGDIPEGYSVSREKKERFSLILESASTNQTSMYLCASSSGTIFYEQYFGPGTRLTVT.

CDR3 DNA: TGTGCCAGCAGCTTAGACCCCAGCAGGGGCTACACCTTC. It translates to CASSLDPSRGYTF. The rearrangement uses TRBV11-2 and TRBJ1-2; D gene unclear. The V end lost 0 bases, the J end lost 8 bases, and 10 bases lay between the germline ends. The CDR3 covers 13 residues. Germline V gene lookup returns CDR1 SGHAT and CDR2 FQNNGV.

In this sample, this clonotype is medium-sized. The chain employs TRBV6-4 and TRBJ2-5, with TRBD2 identical over 8 bases. CDR3 length: 13 amino acids. Germline loops: CDR1 MRHNA, CDR2 SNTAGT. V lost 4 bases to trimming and J lost 5 bases; unmatched junction nucleotides: 3. This CDR3 reads CASSVERGETQYF. CDR3 DNA: TGTGCCAGCAGTGTTGAGCGGGGGGAGACCCAGTACTTC.

The chain employs TRBV27 and TRBJ2-5, with 9 bases identical to TRBD1. J gave up 5 bases and V 5 bases, and 9 bases lay outside the gene matches. The CDR3 contains 15 residues. Looked up from germline, CDR1 is MNHEY and CDR2 is SMNVEV (reference sequence). The CDR3 DNA is TGTGCCAGCAGTCCCATGGGACAGGGTTGGGAGACCCAGTACTTC. Its translation: CASSPMGQGWETQYF.

The CDR3 DNA reads as TGTGCCAGCGGGGCCAGGCGGTTGTATGGCTACACCTTC. Residues: CASGARRLYGYTF. J is TRBJ1-2 and V is TRBV12-3 or TRBV12-4; possible D gene TRBD1, 5 bases. Trimming took 8 bases from V and 5 from J, leaving 15 bases between them. The CDR3 spans 13 residues.

This clonotype was picked up a small number of times. The chain joins TRBV7-8 to TRBJ2-6, with D hard to call. The CDR3 is made up of 14 amino acids. V dropped 5 bases and J dropped 2 bases, with 7 bases sitting between them. Germline V lookup: CDR1 SGHVS, CDR2 FQNEAQ. DNA for the CDR3: TGTGCCAGCAGCAGAGACCCTGGGGCCAACGTCCTGACTTTC. Translating it yields CASSRDPGANVLTF.

The chain uses TRBV7-2 and TRBJ2-1; D gene ambiguous. The CDR3 consists of 14 residues. CDR1 is SGHTA, CDR2 FQGNSA, per germline. V lost 4 bases, J lost 5 bases, and 12 bases lay in between. CDR3: CASSSFVTDNEQFF. The CDR3 DNA reads TGTGCCAGCAGCTCCTTTGTGACGGACAATGAGCAGTTCTTC.

V is TRBV5-1 and J is TRBJ2-1; no clear D gene. Trimming left V 0 bases short and J 10 bases short, with 11 bases between. CDR3 size: 13 residues. Germline values: CDR1 SGHRS, CDR2 YFSETQ. The CDR3 DNA is TGCGCCAGCAGCTTGGATACGTTGGGCGAGCAGTTCTTC. Translating it yields CASSLDTLGEQFF.

The chain carries TRBV20-1 and TRBJ2-1; 10 positions match TRBD2. Germline assignment: CDR1 DFQATT and CDR2 SNEGSKA (reference sequence). V lost 6 bases, J lost 3 bases, and 5 bases stayed unmatched. The CDR3 has 14 amino acids. DNA for the CDR3: TGCAGTGCGCCCGGACTAGCGGACTACAATGAGCAGTTCTTC. Translated, it gives CSAPGLADYNEQFF.

This clonotype was observed a handful of times. This chain joins TRBV2 and TRBJ2-5; 7 nucleotides align to TRBD1. From germline, CDR1 is SNHLY and CDR2 FYNNEI. The junction had 10 bases not matched to a gene; V was cut back by 5 bases and J by 7 bases. This CDR3 is 14 amino acids long. The CDR3 is CASSSLQGVWTQYF. CDR3 in DNA: TGTGCCAGCAGTAGTCTCCAGGGGGTGTGGACCCAGTACTTC.